Below, 17 T cell receptor beta chains from the same sample are listed, as sequenced in a study of OX40 agonist ivuxolimab in advanced cancers. Libraries came from the immunoSEQ multiplex PCR assay. In TCRdb, the immuneACCESS table is reduced to in-frame sequences with V and J assigned. These tables do not hold every clone; where another copy was compared, an unresolved V gene accounts for under half, and the others remain unexplained. The sample table holds about 50,000 clones, of which around 77% were seen once. The ten most abundant clones make up roughly 3% of the sample. Sequences were derived from CD4+ or CD8+ T cells sorted from blood, sampled in a trial of the OX40 agonist ivuxolimab. The receptors were gathered from an adult with an advanced solid tumor such as melanoma, head and neck, liver or kidney cancer.

The chain joins TRBV2 to TRBJ1-1; no clear D gene. Germline loops: CDR1 SNHLY, CDR2 FYNNEI. This CDR3 is 12 amino acids long. The V and J ends lost 5 bases and 5 bases respectively, with 9 bases between them. In nucleotides, the CDR3 is TGTGCCAGCAGTACCTTTGAAACTGAAGCTTTCTTT. Translating it yields CASSTFETEAFF.

The CDR3 coding sequence is TGTGCCAGTAGTATAAGAGACATATCAGAGACCCAGTACTTC. As protein: CASSIRDISETQYF. The chain has TRBV19 and TRBJ2-5; D remains ambiguous. The CDR3 has 14 residues. V lost 2 bases to trimming and J lost 4 bases, with 11 bases between them. Germline V gene lookup returns CDR1 LNHDA and CDR2 SQIVND (reference sequence).

This chain connects TRBV7-2 to TRBJ2-7; D is unresolved. Germline-derived CDR1 and CDR2 are SGHTA and FQGNSA. V was trimmed by 3 bases and J by 4 bases, leaving 4 bases between them. This CDR3 has 11 residues. The CDR3 region has the DNA TGTGCCAGCAGCTTCATATACGAGCAGTACTTC. This translates into CASSFIYEQYF.

The chain combines TRBV28 with TRBJ1-2, with TRBD1 matching over 11 bases. The CDR3 covers 16 residues. Germline loops: CDR1 MDHEN, CDR2 SYDVKM. Trimming took 3 bases from V and 6 from J; bases not matched to a gene: 9. The CDR3 sequence: CASSFWDRGSQNGYTF. DNA of the CDR3: TGTGCCAGCAGTTTTTGGGACAGGGGGTCTCAGAATGGCTACACCTTC.

The J gene is TRBJ1-3, the V gene TRBV28; D gene uncertain. V was cut by 10 bases and J by 4 bases, with 11 bases left in between. This CDR3 comprises 12 residues. Germline V gene lookup returns CDR1 MDHEN and CDR2 SYDVKM. The CDR3 sequence: CATTTSGNTIYF. The CDR3 DNA follows: TGTGCCACCACCACCTCCGGAAACACCATATATTTT.

CDR3 in DNA: TGCGCCAGCAGCCGGCTTCCGGGGGAGACCCAGTACTTC. This codes for CASSRLPGETQYF. J is TRBJ2-5 and V is TRBV4-1; weak D call: TRBD2 (5 bases). Trimming took off 4 bases at V and 5 bases at J, with 11 bases between the two ends. Germline V gives CDR1 MGHRA, CDR2 YSYEKL. CDR3 length equals 13 residues.

This clone was recorded a few times. V usage is TRBV28 and J usage is TRBJ2-3, with D perhaps matching TRBD2 (6 bases). CDR1 and CDR2 (germline): MDHEN, SYDVKM. This CDR3 comprises 15 residues. V was pared by 4 bases and J by 4 bases, with 15 bases between. The CDR3 DNA sequence: TGTGCCAGCAGTTCCCCCGGCGGGATTTCAGATACGCAGTATTTT. It is translated as CASSSPGGISDTQYF. Complete variable domain (other parts from reference TRBV28 and TRBJ2-3): DVKVTQSSRYLVKRTGEKVFLECVQDMDHENMFWYRQDPGLGLRLIYFSYDVKMKEKGDIPEGYSVSREKKERFSLILESASTNQTSMYLCASSSPGGISDTQYFGPGTRLTVL.

CDR3 in amino acids: CASSQRGTGDSPLHF. CDR3 bases: TGCGCCAGCAGCCAAAGGGGGACAGGAGATTCACCCCTCCACTTT. The J gene is TRBJ1-6, the V gene TRBV4-1; 8 bases are shared with TRBD1. CDR1 is MGHRA, CDR2 YSYEKL, per germline. Unmatched junction bases numbered 5, after V lost 2 bases and J lost 8 bases. This CDR3 region has 15 residues.

This chain connects TRBV6-1 to TRBJ2-5; D is ambiguous. V dropped 6 bases and J dropped 5 bases, with 7 bases sitting between them. The CDR3 runs to 11 residues. The germline gives CDR1 MNHNS, CDR2 SASEGT. CDR3 region: CASSRTETQYF. The CDR3 DNA follows: TGTGCCAGCAGCCGAACGGAGACCCAGTACTTC.

The V gene is TRBV7-8, the J gene TRBJ2-7; perhaps TRBD2 as D (6 bases). Germline V gene data show CDR1 as SGHVS and CDR2 as FQNEAQ. Between the trimmed V and J ends, which lost 0 bases and 1 base, there was a span of 10 bases. The CDR3 contains 15 residues. The CDR3, as DNA: TGTGCCAGCAGCTTAGCCCCAGCGGGTTCCTACGAGCAGTACTTC. Residues: CASSLAPAGSYEQYF. The full variable domain, in which reference TRBV7-8 and TRBJ2-7 provide the parts outside the CDR3, is GAGVSQSPRYKVAKRGQDVALRCDPISGHVSLFWYQQALGQGPEFLTYFQNEAQLDKSGLPSDRFFAERPEGSVSTLKIQRTQQEDSAVYLCASSLAPAGSYEQYFGPGTRLTVT.

The rearrangement joins TRBV2 to TRBJ1-2; no reliable D call. The CDR3 contains 14 residues. V was clipped by 5 bases and J by 4 bases, with 14 bases between them. Looked up from germline, CDR1 is SNHLY and CDR2 is FYNNEI. The CDR3 DNA sequence: TGTGCCAGCAGTTTGATTACCACGGGCTATGGCTACACCTTC. This encodes CASSLITTGYGYTF.

The V gene is TRBV7-2, the J gene TRBJ1-1, with D possibly being TRBD1 (6 bases). The CDR3 totals 13 residues. With 4 bases removed from V and 1 base from J, the gap between germline ends came to 7 bases. CDR1 is SGHTA and CDR2 is FQGNSA in the germline V gene. The CDR3 DNA is TGTGCCAGCAGCTGGACAGCGAACACTGAAGCTTTCTTT. Protein sequence: CASSWTANTEAFF.

This chain joins TRBV5-1 and TRBJ2-1, with 7 bases aligning to TRBD2. The CDR3 consists of 16 residues. CDR1 is SGHRS, CDR2 YFSETQ, per germline. V lost 3 bases and J lost 7; bases outside the gene matches: 13. CDR3 DNA sequence: TGCGCCAGCAGCTCCTCGACCGGGAGGCCCCAAAATGAGCAGTTCTTC. It specifies CASSSSTGRPQNEQFF. Full variable domain (outside the CDR3, taken from reference TRBV5-1 and TRBJ2-1): KAGVTQTPRYLIKTRGQQVTLSCSPISGHRSVSWYQQTPGQGLQFLFEYFSETQRNKGNFPGRFSGRQFSNSRSEMNVSTLELGDSALYLCASSSSTGRPQNEQFFGPGTRLTVL.

The gene calls are TRBV7-6 and TRBJ2-7; D possibly corresponds to TRBD1 (7 bases). The CDR3 extends over 13 amino acids. Germline lookup yields CDR1 SGHVS and CDR2 FNYEAQ. Trimming pared 5 bases from V and 6 bases from J, leaving 14 bases between. The CDR3 DNA sequence: TGTGCCAGCAGCCTCGGACAGGAGGGCGAGCAGTACTTC. Amino acid sequence: CASSLGQEGEQYF.

In this sample, this clone turned up once. This chain uses TRBV18 with TRBJ1-5, with D hard to call. Germline values: CDR1 KGHSH, CDR2 LQKENI. The CDR3 length is 17 residues. The germline V and J ends were trimmed by 3 bases and 6 bases, with 21 bases remaining between them. In DNA, the CDR3 is TGTGCCAGCTCACCGGAAAGCCCGGCGGATTTGACTCAGCCCCAGCATTTT. Its protein product is CASSPESPADLTQPQHF.

V is TRBV18 and J is TRBJ2-7; 10 positions agree with TRBD2. Looked up from germline, CDR1 is KGHSH and CDR2 is LQKENI. Germline trimming cut 5 bases from V and 2 bases from J; bases unmatched to any gene: 9. The CDR3 loop spans 16 amino acids. The CDR3 sequence is CASSITGTSETYEQYF. The CDR3, as DNA: TGTGCCAGCTCAATCACCGGGACTAGCGAGACCTACGAGCAGTACTTC.

The gene calls are TRBV7-8 and TRBJ2-7; D possibly matches TRBD1 or TRBD2 (5 bases each). The germline V gene encodes CDR1 SGHVS and CDR2 FQNEAQ. This CDR3 spans 16 amino acids. Trimming took 1 base from V and 6 from J, leaving 19 bases between them. The CDR3 sequence is CASSLVVIGMGPEQYF. CDR3 bases: TGTGCCAGCAGCTTAGTTGTTATTGGGATGGGACCCGAGCAGTACTTC. Combining the CDR3 with reference TRBV7-8 and TRBJ2-7 gives the whole variable domain GAGVSQSPRYKVAKRGQDVALRCDPISGHVSLFWYQQALGQGPEFLTYFQNEAQLDKSGLPSDRFFAERPEGSVSTLKIQRTQQEDSAVYLCASSLVVIGMGPEQYFGPGTRLTVT.